This T cell receptor beta chain was observed in a study of blood T cell repertoires in COVID-19. The protocol was immunoSEQ multiplex PCR, while the TCRdb copy is restricted to in-frame clones and leaves out a portion. Of about 150,000 clones listed, 85% to 95% are singletons. The germline gives CDR1 SEHNR, CDR2 FQNEAQ (reference sequence). The CDR3 has 14 amino acids. The V and J ends lost 6 bases and 7 bases, in that order; junction bases with no gene match: 11. The V call is TRBV7-9, the J call TRBJ2-5, with 7 bases that match TRBD1. The sample taken for sequencing was peripheral blood. The TCR sequence derives from a man over 45 with acute or convalescent COVID-19. CDR3 sequence: CASSSRGTPRTQYF. The CDR3 nucleotides are TGTGCCAGCAGTTCCAGGGGGACCCCTAGGACCCAGTACTTC.